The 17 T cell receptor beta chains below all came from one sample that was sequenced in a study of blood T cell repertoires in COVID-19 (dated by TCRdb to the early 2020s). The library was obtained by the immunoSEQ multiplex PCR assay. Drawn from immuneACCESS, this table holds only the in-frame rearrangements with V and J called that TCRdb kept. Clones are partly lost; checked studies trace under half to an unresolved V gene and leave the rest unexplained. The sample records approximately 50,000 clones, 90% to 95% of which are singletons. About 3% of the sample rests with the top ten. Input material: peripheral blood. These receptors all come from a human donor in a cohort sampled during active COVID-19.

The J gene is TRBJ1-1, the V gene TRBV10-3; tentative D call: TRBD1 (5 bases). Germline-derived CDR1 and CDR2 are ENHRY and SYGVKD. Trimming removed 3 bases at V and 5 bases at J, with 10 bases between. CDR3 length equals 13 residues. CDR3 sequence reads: CAISDGGWTEAFF. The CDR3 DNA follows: TGTGCCATCAGTGACGGGGGTTGGACTGAAGCTTTCTTT.

The CDR3 spells CASGGDQETQYF. The CDR3 DNA follows: TGTGCCAGCGGGGGGGATCAAGAGACCCAGTACTTC. This chain links TRBV6-5 with TRBJ2-5; 7 nucleotides line up with TRBD2. This CDR3 is built from 12 residues. The V and J ends lost 8 bases and 2 bases, in that order; junction bases with no gene match: 2. Germline V gene data show CDR1 as MNHEY and CDR2 as SVGAGI.

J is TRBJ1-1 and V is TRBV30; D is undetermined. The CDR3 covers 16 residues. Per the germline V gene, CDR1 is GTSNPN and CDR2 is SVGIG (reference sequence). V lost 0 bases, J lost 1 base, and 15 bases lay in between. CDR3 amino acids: CAWSVWGVTENTEAFF. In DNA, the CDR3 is TGTGCCTGGAGTGTATGGGGAGTTACGGAGAACACTGAAGCTTTCTTT.

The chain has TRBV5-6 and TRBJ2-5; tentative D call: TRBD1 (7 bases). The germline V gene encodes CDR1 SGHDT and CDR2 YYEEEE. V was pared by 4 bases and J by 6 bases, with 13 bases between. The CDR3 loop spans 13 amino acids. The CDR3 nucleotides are TGTGCCAGCAGCGGGGGGACAGTTAAGACCCAGTACTTC. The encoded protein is CASSGGTVKTQYF.

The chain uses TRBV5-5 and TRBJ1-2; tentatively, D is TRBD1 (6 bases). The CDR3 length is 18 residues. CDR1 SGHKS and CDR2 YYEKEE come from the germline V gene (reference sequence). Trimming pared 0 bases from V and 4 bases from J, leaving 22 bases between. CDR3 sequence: CASSLVQGSDDFTYGYTF. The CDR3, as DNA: TGTGCCAGCAGCTTGGTACAGGGATCGGACGATTTTACCTATGGCTACACCTTC.

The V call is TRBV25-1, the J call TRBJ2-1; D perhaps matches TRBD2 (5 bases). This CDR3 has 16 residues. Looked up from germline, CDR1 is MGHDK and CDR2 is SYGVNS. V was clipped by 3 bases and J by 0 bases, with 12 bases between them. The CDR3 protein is CASSDARADSYNEQFF. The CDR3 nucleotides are TGTGCCAGCAGTGACGCTCGAGCGGACTCCTACAATGAGCAGTTCTTC.

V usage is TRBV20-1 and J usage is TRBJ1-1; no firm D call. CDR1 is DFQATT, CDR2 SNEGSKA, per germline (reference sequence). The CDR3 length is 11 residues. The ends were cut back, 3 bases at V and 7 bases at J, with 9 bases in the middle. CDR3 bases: TGCAGTGCTAGCCGTACAGATGAAGCTTTCTTT. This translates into CSASRTDEAFF.

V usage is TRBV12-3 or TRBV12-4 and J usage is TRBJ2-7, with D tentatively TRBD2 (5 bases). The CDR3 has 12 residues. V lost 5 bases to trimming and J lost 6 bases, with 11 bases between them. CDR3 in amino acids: CASSLSSREQYF. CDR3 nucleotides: TGTGCCAGCAGTCTCTCTAGCCGCGAGCAGTACTTC.

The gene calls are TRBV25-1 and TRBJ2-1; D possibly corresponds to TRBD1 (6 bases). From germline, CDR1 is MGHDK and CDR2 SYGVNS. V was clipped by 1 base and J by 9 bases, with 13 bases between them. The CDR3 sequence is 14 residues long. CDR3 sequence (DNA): TGTGCCAGCAGTGAATTGGGACACCGGAGTGAGCAGTTCTTC. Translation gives CASSELGHRSEQFF.

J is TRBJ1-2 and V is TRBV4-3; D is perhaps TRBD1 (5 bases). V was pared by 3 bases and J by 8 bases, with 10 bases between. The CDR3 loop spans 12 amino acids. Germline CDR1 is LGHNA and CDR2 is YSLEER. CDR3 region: CASSQRRAGYTF. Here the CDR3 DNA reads TGCGCCAGCAGCCAGCGCAGGGCGGGCTACACCTTC.

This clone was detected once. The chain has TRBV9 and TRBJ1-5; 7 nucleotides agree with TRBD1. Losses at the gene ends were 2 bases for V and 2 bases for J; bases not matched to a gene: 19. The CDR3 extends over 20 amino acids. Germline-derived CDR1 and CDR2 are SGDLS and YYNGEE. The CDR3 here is CASSVPRPKGADAGNQPQHF. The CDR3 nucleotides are TGTGCCAGCAGCGTCCCCCGCCCAAAGGGGGCAGACGCGGGCAATCAGCCCCAGCATTTT.

The CDR3 coding sequence is TGTGCCAGCAGCCGGGGGTATAGCAATCAGCCCCAGCATTTT. Translating gives CASSRGYSNQPQHF. J is TRBJ1-5 and V is TRBV28, with a weak D call TRBD1 (5 bases). CDR1 and CDR2 from the germline V gene are MDHEN and SYDVKM. V shed 6 bases and J shed 0 bases, with 9 bases lying between them. The CDR3 contains 14 residues.

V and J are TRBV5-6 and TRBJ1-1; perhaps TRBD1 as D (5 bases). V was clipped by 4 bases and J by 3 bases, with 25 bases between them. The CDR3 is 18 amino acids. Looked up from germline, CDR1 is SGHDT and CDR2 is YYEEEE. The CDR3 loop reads CASSLNPWQGGADTEAFF. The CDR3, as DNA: TGTGCCAGCAGCCTGAACCCCTGGCAGGGAGGGGCGGACACTGAAGCTTTCTTT. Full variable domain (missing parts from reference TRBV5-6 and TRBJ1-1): DAGVTQSPTHLIKTRGQQVTLRCSPKSGHDTVSWYQQALGQGPQFIFQYYEEEERQRGNFPDRFSGHQFPNYSSELNVNALLLGDSALYLCASSLNPWQGGADTEAFFGQGTRLTVV.

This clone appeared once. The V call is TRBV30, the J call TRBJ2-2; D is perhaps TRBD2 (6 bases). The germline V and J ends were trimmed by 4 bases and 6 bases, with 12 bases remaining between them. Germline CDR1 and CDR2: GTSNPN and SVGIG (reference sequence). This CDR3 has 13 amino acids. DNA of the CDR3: TGTGCCTGGACGGCCGGGGAGGCCGGGGAGCTGTTTTTT. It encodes CAWTAGEAGELFF.

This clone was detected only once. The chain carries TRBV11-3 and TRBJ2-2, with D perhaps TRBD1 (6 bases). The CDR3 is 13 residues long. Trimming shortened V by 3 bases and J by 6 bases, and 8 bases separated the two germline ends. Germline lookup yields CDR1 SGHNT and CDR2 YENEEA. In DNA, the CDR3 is TGTGCCAGCAGCTTCAGGGGCGCCGGGGAGCTGTTTTTT. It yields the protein CASSFRGAGELFF. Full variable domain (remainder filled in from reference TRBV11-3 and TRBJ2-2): EAGVVQSPRYKIIEKKQPVAFWCNPISGHNTLYWYLQNLGQGPELLIRYENEEAVDDSQLPKDRFSAERLKGVDSTLKIQPAELGDSAVYLCASSFRGAGELFFGEGSRLTVL.

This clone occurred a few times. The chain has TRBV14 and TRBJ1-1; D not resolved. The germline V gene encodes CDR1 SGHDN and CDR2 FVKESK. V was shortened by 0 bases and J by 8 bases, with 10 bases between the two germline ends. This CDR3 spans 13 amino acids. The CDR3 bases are TGTGCCAGCAGCCAAGATAGGTCGGGGGAAGCTTTCTTT. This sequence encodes CASSQDRSGEAFF.

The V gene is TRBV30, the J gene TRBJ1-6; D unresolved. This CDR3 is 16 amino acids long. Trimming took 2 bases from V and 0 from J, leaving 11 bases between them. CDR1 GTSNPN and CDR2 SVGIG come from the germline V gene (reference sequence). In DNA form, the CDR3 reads TGTGCCTGGAGTAAGGGTGGGAGCTCCTATAATTCACCCCTCCACTTT. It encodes CAWSKGGSSYNSPLHF.